This TCR beta chain was sequenced in a study of shared clonotypes between healthy human individuals. Findings of the study overall: Shared across a few donors were around 5% of the naive CD4 clonotypes.

The study enrolled healthy HIV-negative adults without recent acute infections or vaccinations as donors. Produced via immunoSEQ multiplex PCR; TCRdb's table is partial and in-frame only. The table shows some 790,000 clones, with around 77% occurring only once. The junction had 5 bases not matched to a gene; V was cut back by 5 bases and J by 5 bases. This CDR3 contains 14 residues. Germline CDR1 reads SEHNR; CDR2 reads FQNEAQ (reference sequence). On this clone itself: The antigen remains undetermined. Other nucleotide sequences from this sample produce the same CDR3.

This sequence originates from a woman aged 25 to 39 in good health. This rearrangement joins TRBV7-9 to TRBJ1-5; 8 bases agree with TRBD1. Sample: memory CD4+ T cells sorted from blood. Subset here: CD45RA-negative fraction. The CDR3 region has the DNA TGTGCCAGCAGCGTGGACAGGGCCGATCAGCCCCAGCATTTT. It encodes CASSVDRADQPQHF.